A single sample is the source of the 32 T cell receptor beta chains below, sequenced in a study of cytomegalovirus exposure and HLA in healthy donors. 60 Vbeta and 13 Jbeta primers were used in PCR. Sequencing was performed with immunoSEQ multiplex PCR; in TCRdb, only in-frame clones are kept and a portion is missing. This sample's table has around 150,000 clones. Sequenced input: PBMCs. Receptor source: a woman aged 55-69 years in good health and CMV-seronegative.

The rearrangement links TRBV7-9 to TRBJ2-3; 10 nucleotides agree with TRBD2. V was clipped by 3 bases and J by 0 bases; unmatched bases: 3. Germline CDR1 and CDR2: SEHNR and FQNEAQ (reference sequence). The CDR3 loop spans 16 amino acids. CDR3 sequence (DNA): TGTGCCAGCAGCTTTGCACTAGCGGGAAGCACAGATACGCAGTATTTT. This encodes CASSFALAGSTDTQYF. The whole variable domain, remainder taken from reference TRBV7-9 and TRBJ2-3, is DTGVSQNPRHKITKRGQNVTFRCDPISEHNRLYWYRQTLGQGPEFLTYFQNEAQLEKSRLLSDRFSAERPKGSFSTLEIQRTEQGDSAMYLCASSFALAGSTDTQYFGPGTRLTVL.

The chain has TRBV7-9 and TRBJ1-2; 7 bases align to TRBD1. The CDR3 covers 13 residues. V gave up 6 bases and J gave up 2 bases; unmatched junction bases: 3. Per the germline V gene, CDR1 is SEHNR and CDR2 is FQNEAQ (reference sequence). CDR3 sequence: CASSWGQNYGYTF. CDR3 nucleotides: TGTGCCAGCAGTTGGGGACAGAACTATGGCTACACCTTC.

Comment on this clone: The junction and the germline gene differ at one end; a read error may be behind it. The chain carries TRBV18 and TRBJ1-6; D is unclear. The CDR3 totals 13 residues. Looked up from germline, CDR1 is KGHSH and CDR2 is LQKENI. Written as DNA, the CDR3 is TGTGCCAGCTCAAGGGAGGTAAATTCATCCCTCCACTTT. This translates into CASSREVNSSLHF. The full variable domain, in which reference TRBV18 and TRBJ1-6 provide the parts outside the CDR3, is NAGVMQNPRHLVRRRGQEARLRCSPMKGHSHVYWYRQLPEEGLKFMVYLQKENIIDESGMPKERFSAEFPKEGPSILRIQQVVRGDSAAYFCASSREVNSSLHFGNGTRLTVT.

The chain employs TRBV14 and TRBJ2-5, with 8 bases aligning to TRBD1. The germline V gene has CDR1 SGHDN and CDR2 FVKESK. Germline trimming cut 2 bases from V and 5 bases from J; bases unmatched to any gene: 10. The CDR3 runs to 16 residues. The CDR3 bases are TGTGCCAGCAGCCAACGAAAACAGTGGACAGGGGAGACCCAGTACTTC. Its protein is CASSQRKQWTGETQYF.

The chain combines TRBV6-1 with TRBJ2-7; 7 nucleotides align to TRBD1. Germline CDR1 and CDR2: MNHNS and SASEGT. The junction had 11 bases not matched to a gene; V was cut back by 6 bases and J by 3 bases. The CDR3 runs 15 residues. This CDR3 reads CASSVAQTGLYEQYF. The CDR3 coding sequence is TGTGCCAGCAGCGTAGCCCAGACAGGGCTCTACGAGCAGTACTTC.

This rearrangement joins TRBV29-1 to TRBJ1-1; 7 bases fit TRBD1. Germline V gene lookup returns CDR1 SQVTM and CDR2 ANQGSEA. CDR3 length: 13 amino acids. Losses at the gene ends were 6 bases for V and 2 bases for J; bases not matched to a gene: 6. CDR3 in amino acids: CSVRQGANTEAFF. In DNA form, the CDR3 reads TGCAGCGTCCGACAGGGAGCTAACACTGAAGCTTTCTTT.

The V gene is TRBV4-2, the J gene TRBJ1-4; perhaps TRBD1 as D (6 bases). Germline V CDR1 and CDR2: LGHNA, YNFKEQ. CDR3 size: 13 residues. V lost 6 bases and J lost 14, with 19 bases in between. CDR3 amino acids: CASSQMSSGHLFF. The CDR3 DNA sequence: TGTGCCAGCAGTCAAATGAGTTCGGGACACCTGTTTTTT.

V gene TRBV5-4 combines with J gene TRBJ1-6; no reliable D call. Germline V gene sequence: CDR1 SGHNT, CDR2 YYREEE (reference sequence). The V end lost 0 bases, the J end lost 8 bases, and 6 bases lay between the germline ends. The CDR3 contains 13 residues. CDR3 bases: TGTGCCAGCAGCTTGGAAGCCGATTCACCCCTCCACTTT. This translates into CASSLEADSPLHF.

The CDR3: CASSDSTGNTGELFF. The CDR3 region has the DNA TGTGCCAGCAGCGACTCGACAGGGAACACCGGGGAGCTGTTTTTT. V is TRBV7-3 and J is TRBJ2-2, with D maybe TRBD1 (6 bases). V shed 5 bases and J shed 1 base, with 11 bases lying between them. The CDR3 sequence is 15 residues long. The germline V gene has CDR1 SGHTA and CDR2 FQGTGA.

V usage is TRBV7-9 and J usage is TRBJ2-7, with 7 bases matching TRBD2. CDR1 and CDR2 (germline): SEHNR, FQNEAQ (reference sequence). After removal of 2 bases from V and 5 bases from J, the junction contained 9 bases not matched to a gene. The CDR3 is 15 amino acids. The CDR3 loop reads CASSLFGAGDHEQYF. CDR3 coding DNA: TGTGCCAGCAGCTTATTCGGTGCGGGAGACCACGAGCAGTACTTC. The full variable domain, completed using reference TRBV7-9 and TRBJ2-7, is DTGVSQNPRHKITKRGQNVTFRCDPISEHNRLYWYRQTLGQGPEFLTYFQNEAQLEKSRLLSDRFSAERPKGSFSTLEIQRTEQGDSAMYLCASSLFGAGDHEQYFGPGTRLTVT.

The chain carries TRBV27 and TRBJ2-7, with a weak D call TRBD1 (6 bases). The CDR3 consists of 15 residues. The V end lost 7 bases, the J end lost 1 base, and 17 bases lay between the germline ends. The germline CDR1 and CDR2 sequences are MNHEY and SMNVEV (reference sequence). CDR3 region: CASIEKGHGSYEQYF. The CDR3 bases are TGTGCCAGCATCGAGAAGGGACACGGATCCTACGAGCAGTACTTC.

The chain recombines TRBV5-4 with TRBJ1-1; 7 bases map to TRBD1. Germline CDR1 and CDR2: SGHNT and YYREEE (reference sequence). V gave up 2 bases and J gave up 5 bases; unmatched junction bases: 6. CDR3 size: 14 residues. The CDR3 region is CASSLGGARTEAFF. The CDR3 bases are TGTGCCAGCAGCTTAGGGGGCGCGAGGACTGAAGCTTTCTTT.

The gene calls are TRBV10-3 and TRBJ1-1; D uncertain. The CDR3 spans 11 residues. In germline, CDR1 is ENHRY, CDR2 SYGVKD. The ends were cut back, 10 bases at V and 7 bases at J, with 13 bases in the middle. The CDR3 reads CATLTGFEAFF. The CDR3 coding sequence is TGTGCCACCTTAACGGGATTTGAAGCTTTCTTT.

The chain couples TRBV6-6 to TRBJ1-3; 7 bases are a match to TRBD1. Germline V gene sequence: CDR1 MNHNY, CDR2 SVGAGI (reference sequence). V was pared by 0 bases and J by 2 bases, with 4 bases of the junction left unmatched. There are 16 residues in the CDR3. This CDR3 is CASSYSTGRTGNTIYF. As DNA, the CDR3 is TGTGCCAGCAGTTACTCGACAGGGAGGACTGGAAACACCATATATTTT.

The CDR3: CASSLGFTRPGELFF. As DNA, the CDR3 is TGTGCCAGCAGCTTAGGGTTTACGAGGCCCGGGGAGCTGTTTTTT. The rearrangement joins TRBV7-2 to TRBJ2-2; D not certain. The V end lost 1 base, the J end lost 6 bases, and 12 bases lay between the germline ends. CDR1 SGHTA and CDR2 FQGNSA come from the germline V gene. The CDR3 extends over 15 amino acids.

The rearrangement uses TRBV6-1 and TRBJ1-1; 7 positions agree with TRBD1. The CDR3 is 13 amino acids. V dropped 4 bases and J dropped 4; count of bases not matched to a gene: 3. Germline V CDR1 and CDR2: MNHNS, SASEGT. The CDR3 loop reads CASSATGVTEAFF. The CDR3 DNA reads as TGTGCCAGCAGTGCCACAGGGGTCACTGAAGCTTTCTTT.

The genes are TRBV7-9 and TRBJ2-5, with 9 bases identical to TRBD2. Germline V gene lookup returns CDR1 SEHNR and CDR2 FQNEAQ (reference sequence). Trimming at V came to 0 bases and at J to 4 bases, leaving 3 bases not matched to a gene. The CDR3 is made up of 15 amino acids. The CDR3 loop reads CASSLALGLAETQYF. CDR3 nucleotides: TGTGCCAGCAGCTTAGCCTTGGGACTAGCAGAGACCCAGTACTTC.

The chain joins TRBV5-5 to TRBJ1-5, with TRBD1 matching 7 bases. V dropped 4 bases and J dropped 6; count of bases not matched to a gene: 7. The CDR3 length is 14 residues. Germline V gene data show CDR1 as SGHKS and CDR2 as YYEKEE (reference sequence). The CDR3, as DNA: TGTGCCAGCAGCGGCAGGGGGTTCGCTCAGCCCCAGCATTTT. It specifies CASSGRGFAQPQHF.

CDR3 sequence reads: CASSPTTGGYEAFF. The CDR3 DNA follows: TGTGCCAGCAGCCCCACCACGGGGGGATATGAAGCTTTCTTT. V and J are TRBV9 and TRBJ1-1; D may be TRBD1 (5 bases). Germline CDR1 and CDR2: SGDLS and YYNGEE. Trimming cost V 4 bases and J 7 bases, with 17 bases left between them. CDR3 length: 14 amino acids.

The genes are TRBV2 and TRBJ2-4, with TRBD2 as a possible D gene (6 bases). The CDR3 is made up of 16 amino acids. V gave up 3 bases and J gave up 7 bases, with 19 bases separating them. Looked up from germline, CDR1 is SNHLY and CDR2 is FYNNEI. Written as DNA, the CDR3 is TGTGCCAGCAGTGATCCCCTCCCGGGTGGGGGGAACATTCAGTACTTC. This encodes CASSDPLPGGGNIQYF.

CDR3 sequence (DNA): TGCGCCAGCAGCTTGGATCAGGAACACCCGTACGAGCAGTACTTC. Its translation is CASSLDQEHPYEQYF. The chain employs TRBV5-1 and TRBJ2-7; no definite D call. Germline CDR1 is SGHRS and CDR2 is YFSETQ. The CDR3 totals 15 residues. V lost 0 bases and J 4 bases, leaving 14 bases between the germline ends.

The gene calls are TRBV7-8 and TRBJ2-3; D may be TRBD2 (7 bases). Trimming shortened V by 2 bases and J by 2 bases, and 17 bases separated the two germline ends. The CDR3 spans 17 residues. Germline assignment: CDR1 SGHVS and CDR2 FQNEAQ. Written as DNA, the CDR3 is TGTGCCAGCAGCTTATTTGGGCGGGGGCCTTCCACAGATACGCAGTATTTT. It specifies CASSLFGRGPSTDTQYF.

The J gene is TRBJ2-7, the V gene TRBV19; TRBD2 matches 7 bases. Trimming removed 6 bases from V and 0 bases from J; junction bases left unmatched: 8. This CDR3 spans 15 amino acids. CDR1 LNHDA and CDR2 SQIVND come from the germline V gene (reference sequence). The CDR3 region has the DNA TGTGCCAGTAGACGCACTAGCGCCAGCTCCTACGAGCAGTACTTC. Its translation is CASRRTSASSYEQYF.

The rearrangement uses TRBV5-4 and TRBJ1-3; tentative D call: TRBD1 (5 bases). Trimming removed 7 bases at V and 0 bases at J, with 14 bases between. The CDR3 spans 15 residues. Germline lookup yields CDR1 SGHNT and CDR2 YYREEE (reference sequence). The DNA for the CDR3 is TGTGCCAGCGAAGGGGAGGGAAGCTCTGGAAACACCATATATTTT. Its protein is CASEGEGSSGNTIYF.

Remarks on this clone: Distinct nucleotide sequences in the sample also encode this CDR3. V and J are TRBV9 and TRBJ2-2; D is unresolved. CDR3 length: 14 amino acids. CDR1 and CDR2 from the germline V gene are SGDLS and YYNGEE. Trimming shortened V by 3 bases and J by 0 bases, and 6 bases separated the two germline ends. CDR3 coding DNA: TGTGCCAGCAGCGCCCGTTCGAACACCGGGGAGCTGTTTTTT. Translated, it gives CASSARSNTGELFF.

The chain has TRBV11-2 and TRBJ2-2; TRBD1 matches at 11 bases. Trimming took 4 bases from V and 3 from J; bases not matched to a gene: 10. CDR3 length: 18 residues. Germline assignment: CDR1 SGHAT and CDR2 FQNNGV. The CDR3 reads CASSSIRAGQGDTGELFF. Written as DNA, the CDR3 is TGTGCCAGCAGCTCCATACGCGCGGGACAGGGGGACACCGGGGAGCTGTTTTTT.

V is TRBV6-1 and J is TRBJ1-5; no firm D call. This CDR3 has 13 amino acids. Trimming left V 5 bases short and J 0 bases short, with 5 bases between. Germline V gene sequence: CDR1 MNHNS, CDR2 SASEGT. CDR3 sequence: CASSRFSNQPQHF. The CDR3 region has the DNA TGTGCCAGCAGTCGGTTTAGCAATCAGCCCCAGCATTTT.

The rearrangement links TRBV2 to TRBJ2-1; TRBD2 might be the D (5 bases). In germline, CDR1 is SNHLY, CDR2 FYNNEI. With 5 bases removed from V and 4 bases from J, the gap between germline ends came to 12 bases. The CDR3 has 14 amino acids. The CDR3 spells CASSLGDIYNEQFF. For the CDR3, the DNA is TGTGCCAGCAGTCTGGGAGACATATACAATGAGCAGTTCTTC.

The chain carries TRBV5-1 and TRBJ2-3, with 7 positions matching TRBD1. Germline V CDR1 and CDR2: SGHRS, YFSETQ. There are 15 residues in the CDR3. V was pared by 0 bases and J by 8 bases, with 9 bases of the junction left unmatched. The DNA of the CDR3 is TGCGCCAGCAGCTTGGAAATATCGGGACAGAGTACGCAGTATTTT. Translation gives CASSLEISGQSTQYF.

This chain connects TRBV5-1 to TRBJ1-1; 8 nucleotides agree with TRBD1. CDR1 and CDR2 from the germline V gene are SGHRS and YFSETQ. The CDR3 sequence is 14 residues long. The ends lost 4 bases at V and 4 bases at J; junction bases unmatched: 6. The chain's CDR3 is CASSLTGAITEAFF. The CDR3 nucleotides are TGCGCCAGCAGCCTGACAGGGGCCATCACTGAAGCTTTCTTT.

Comments on this clone: Distinct nucleotide sequences in the sample also encode this CDR3. The CDR3 nucleotides are TGTGCCAGTAAAGTAGCGGGAGGCACCGGGGAGCTGTTTTTT. This codes for CASKVAGGTGELFF. The chain couples TRBV19 to TRBJ2-2; 10 positions match TRBD2. V trimming: 7 bases; J trimming: 4 bases; junction bases outside the gene matches: 3. The CDR3 has 14 amino acids. Germline V gene sequence: CDR1 LNHDA, CDR2 SQIVND (reference sequence).

J is TRBJ1-2 and V is TRBV6-5; D remains ambiguous. This CDR3 comprises 14 residues. The germline gives CDR1 MNHEY, CDR2 SVGAGI. Trimming left V 0 bases short and J 5 bases short, with 10 bases between. This chain's CDR3 is CASSYSREDYGYTF. The CDR3 DNA follows: TGTGCCAGCAGTTACTCGAGGGAGGATTATGGCTACACCTTC.